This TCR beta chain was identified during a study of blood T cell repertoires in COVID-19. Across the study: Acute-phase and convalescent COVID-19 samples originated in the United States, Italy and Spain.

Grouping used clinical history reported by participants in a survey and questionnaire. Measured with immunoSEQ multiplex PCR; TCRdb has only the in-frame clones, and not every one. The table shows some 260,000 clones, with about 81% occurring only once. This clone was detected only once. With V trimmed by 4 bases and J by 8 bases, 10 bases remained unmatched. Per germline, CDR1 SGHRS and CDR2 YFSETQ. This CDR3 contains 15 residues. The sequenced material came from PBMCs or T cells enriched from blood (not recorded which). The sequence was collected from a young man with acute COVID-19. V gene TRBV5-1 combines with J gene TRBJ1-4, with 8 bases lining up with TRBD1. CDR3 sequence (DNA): TGCGCCAGCAGCCTAATGACAGGGGCAAGAGAAAAACTGTTTTTT. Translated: CASSLMTGAREKLFF.